This is a list of T cell receptor beta chains from one sample in a study of blood T cell repertoires in COVID-19. Produced via immunoSEQ multiplex PCR; TCRdb's table is partial and in-frame only. The sample includes 280,000 or so clones, 83% seen only once; the top ten take around 10%. The sequencing input was peripheral blood. The receptors shown here come from a woman between 50 and 59 years old who had recovered from COVID-19. CDR3s include the opening cysteine and the closing phenylalanine or tryptophan. The D gene is left open where the match is weak. The size of a clone is reported for some rows only, either as once, few or many, or as a class for expanded clones.

clone_size	j_call	d_call	v_call	cdr3_nt	cdr3_aa
once	TRBJ1-6	TRBD1	TRBV15	TGTGCCACCACCGCGGACAGGGGAGGTAATTCACCCCTCCACTTT	CATTADRGGNSPLHF
-	TRBJ1-1	-	TRBV6-5	TGTGCCAGCAGTTACTCTGAGACAAGAAAGGAAGCTTTCTTT	CASSYSETRKEAFF
-	TRBJ2-7	-	TRBV29-1	TGCAGCGTTGAAGATCAGGGCAGGGGTGGATCCTACGAGCAGTACTTC	CSVEDQGRGGSYEQYF
-	TRBJ2-5	TRBD2	TRBV5-4	TGTGCCAGCAGCTTTAGAGCGGGGGCGGGAGAGACCCAGTACTTC	CASSFRAGAGETQYF
-	TRBJ1-1	-	TRBV28	TGTGCCAGCAGTTTACAAATGAGGCGCACTGAAGCTTTCTTT	CASSLQMRRTEAFF
-	TRBJ1-5	-	TRBV20-1	TGCAGTGCTAGTATCCTCTCACAAAGCGGCAATCAGCCCCAGCATTTT	CSASILSQSGNQPQHF
-	TRBJ2-7	TRBD2	TRBV4-3	TGCGCCAGCAGCCAAGAACCTAGCGGGAGGGCCGAGGGCTACGAGCAGTACTTC	CASSQEPSGRAEGYEQYF
-	TRBJ2-7	TRBD1	TRBV27	TGTGCCAGCAGTCCGGGACAGGGCGAGCAGTACTTC	CASSPGQGEQYF
-	TRBJ2-5	TRBD2	TRBV30	TGTGCCTGGACCCCAACTAGCGGACAAGAGACCCAGTACTTC	CAWTPTSGQETQYF
-	TRBJ1-5	-	TRBV28	TGTGCCAGCAGTTTTGGCCCGGGGGAGGGGAGCAATCAGCCCCAGCATTTT	CASSFGPGEGSNQPQHF
-	TRBJ2-5	-	TRBV7-7	TGTGCCAGCAGCTTCCTAGGGGGATCGGGCAGGCGGCGAGAGACCCAGTACTTC	CASSFLGGSGRRRETQYF
-	TRBJ2-7	-	TRBV4-1	TGCGCCAGCAGCCAGTTGGGGGGTACCTACGAGCAGTACTTC	CASSQLGGTYEQYF
-	TRBJ2-7	TRBD1	TRBV5-8	TGTGCCAGCAGCTCGGGATACAGACAGGGAAAGTACGAGCAGTACTTC	CASSSGYRQGKYEQYF
-	TRBJ1-1	TRBD1	TRBV29-1	TGCAGCGTTGGTCACAGGGGGTCTGCTGAAGCTTTCTTT	CSVGHRGSAEAFF
-	TRBJ1-4	-	TRBV28	TGTGCCAGCAGTTTAGGGGGCACTAATGAAAAACTGTTTTTT	CASSLGGTNEKLFF
-	TRBJ2-5	TRBD1	TRBV7-8	TGTGCCAGCAGCAAGGACAGGGGGCAAGAGACCCAGTACTTC	CASSKDRGQETQYF
-	TRBJ1-4	-	TRBV5-1	TGCGCCAGCAGCCTGGCCCCGGGACAACAAAATGAAAAACTGTTTTTT	CASSLAPGQQNEKLFF
once	TRBJ1-2	-	TRBV4-3	TGCGCCAGCAGCAATAGCCGGGGTAGCGTCCGCTACACCTTC	CASSNSRGSVRYTF
few	TRBJ1-5	TRBD1	TRBV27	TGTGCCAGTTCTCCCGGGACAGTGAACAATCAGCCCCAGCATTTT	CASSPGTVNNQPQHF
-	TRBJ2-7	TRBD1	TRBV6-6	TGTGCCAGCAGCTCCGACAGGGTCTCCTACGAGCAGTACTTC	CASSSDRVSYEQYF
few	TRBJ2-5	TRBD2	TRBV18	TGTGCCAGCTCACCCCGGACTAGCGGGGGGGCCGAGACCCAGTACTTC	CASSPRTSGGAETQYF
-	TRBJ2-7	TRBD2	TRBV5-1	TGCGCCAGCAGCTTGGCGGCTAGCGGGGGTATGGCCTACGAGCAGTACTTC	CASSLAASGGMAYEQYF
-	TRBJ2-7	TRBD1	TRBV28	TGTGCCAGCAGTTTAATTGGGGGGGACAGGGGAAGGTACGAGCAGTACTTC	CASSLIGGDRGRYEQYF
-	TRBJ1-2	-	TRBV19	TGTGCCAGTAACATCCGGGACTCAAGGTTTGGCTACACCTTC	CASNIRDSRFGYTF
-	TRBJ1-5	TRBD1	TRBV28	TGTGCCAGCAGTTTAGTGGCAGGGGGCTATCAGCCCCAGCATTTT	CASSLVAGGYQPQHF
-	TRBJ1-3	-	TRBV6-5	TGTGCCAGCACCCTGGGAGGGGACTCTGGAAACACCATATATTTT	CASTLGGDSGNTIYF
-	TRBJ2-7	TRBD2	TRBV28	TGTGCCAGCAGTTTGGCTACTAGCGGGAGTTACGAGCAGTACTTC	CASSLATSGSYEQYF
-	TRBJ2-3	TRBD1	TRBV4-3	TGCGCCAGCAGCCAAGAAGGGACAGGGGGCCTCAGCACAGATACGCAGTATTTT	CASSQEGTGGLSTDTQYF
once	TRBJ1-1	TRBD1	TRBV18	TGTGCCAGCTCACCGAGGACAGGCAGAAACACTGAAGCTTTCTTT	CASSPRTGRNTEAFF
once	TRBJ2-3	TRBD2	TRBV5-4	TGTGCCAGCAGCTTGGGGTCCCCAACGGGGGGAGGCACAGATACGCAGTATTTT	CASSLGSPTGGGTDTQYF
-	TRBJ2-7	-	TRBV4-1	TGCGCCAGCAGCCCGACGGCCGGGAAACCCTACGAGCAGTACTTC	CASSPTAGKPYEQYF